This TCR beta chain is drawn from a study of OX40 agonist ivuxolimab in advanced cancers. Regarding the research as a whole: The costimulatory receptor OX40 (CD134) was targeted by ivuxolimab, a fully human IgG2 agonistic monoclonal antibody. Partial responses were achieved by three dose-escalation patients, of whom one had hepatocellular carcinoma and two had cutaneous melanoma. The paper describes the monotherapy dose-escalation part (N of about 52 patients) of the phase I trial of ivuxolimab. The dose-escalation cohort was roughly 83% male with a mean age of approximately 60 years, ranging from roughly 20 to 80. Intravenous ivuxolimab was administered to patients every 2 weeks at six dose levels: 0.01, 0.1, 0.3, 1.5, 3 and 10 mg/kg. Of the approximately 53 patients in dose escalation, 19 had hepatocellular carcinoma, some 15 had melanoma, 9 had renal cell carcinoma and 9 had head and neck cancer. Prior anti-PD-1, anti-PD-L1 or anti-CTLA-4 therapy was permitted, and checkpoint inhibitors had been received by about two fifths of dose-escalation patients. Peripheral TCRbeta sequencing aimed to test whether ivuxolimab altered TCR sequence diversity and caused clonal T-cell expansion. Results the study describes overall, beyond this receptor: After ivuxolimab, expanded clones were on average more numerous among CD8+ T cells than among CD4+ T cells. Low levels of normalized T-cell clonal expansion were also seen in some nonresponding patients. Partial responders in the 0.1-3.0 mg/kg groups had among the lowest normalized peripheral clonal expansion, especially among CD8+ T cells. Which antigens the clonally expanded peripheral T cells were specific for was not determined. At doses of 0.1 to 3.0 mg/kg, clonal expansion of both CD4+ and CD8+ T cells in blood was seen between baseline and week 6.

Patients with autoimmune disease history or receiving systemic immunosuppression were excluded from the trial. Peripheral blood for TCR sequencing was collected from all dose cohorts at baseline, on cycle 4 day 1, and on cycle 7 day 1. The samples were drawn from a first-in-human, open-label, multicenter phase I dose-escalation trial of ivuxolimab. Adults with locally advanced or metastatic melanoma, renal cell, hepatocellular, or head and neck squamous cell carcinoma were enrolled in the trial. Before TCR sequencing, CD4+ T cells and CD8+ T cells from peripheral blood were sorted into separate populations. About this clone itself: No cognate antigen has been identified for it. Base qualities are not provided; no much larger clone lies one nucleotide away.

Genomic DNA was isolated from the sorted cells so that the TCRbeta CDR3 region could be sequenced. TCRbeta CDR3 regions were sequenced using the immunoSEQ Assay. TCRdb stores this immuneACCESS table with in-frame sequences only. Part of the clones is absent; in the studies checked, under half of the shortfall reflects unresolved V genes, and no reason is known for the rest. The sample data list 65,000 to 75,000 clones, and approximately 81% of these were observed just once. The ten top clones hold 5% to 6.5% of the sample. Trimming at the junction amounts to 2 bases on V and 5 bases on J, and the germline ends lie 3 bases apart. In the germline V gene (reference sequence), CDR1 corresponds to MNHEY and CDR2 to SMNVEV. The CDR3 runs 11 residues from the cysteine to the phenylalanine. Of the read, only the CDR3 DNA is kept; its 33 bases are in frame from base 1.

Sequencing was performed on CD4+ or CD8+ T cells sorted from blood, taken in a trial of the OX40 agonist ivuxolimab. The chain links TRBV27 with TRBJ1-2; the D gene is not confidently resolved. The receptor comes from an adult with an advanced solid tumor such as melanoma, head and neck, liver or kidney cancer. The DNA sequence follows: TGTGCCAGCAGTTTAGGATATGGCTACACCTTC. This codes for CASSLGYGYTF.